Listed here are 15 T cell receptor beta chains from one sample, sequenced in a study of a mutant IDH1 vaccine in newly diagnosed glioma. The time point: week 23, last vaccination. With topical imiquimod, each dose of the vaccine consisted of 300 ug of mutant IDH1 20-mer peptide. The antigens for these receptors are not known. The protocol was immunoSEQ multiplex PCR, while the TCRdb copy is restricted to in-frame clones and leaves out a portion. The sample yields 60,000 or so clones, about three quarters seen once. The specimen comprised PBMCs, sampled from a glioma patient whose treatment included an IDH1 peptide vaccine. The receptors come from a woman in her 40s with glioma. Some clones in this sample may be carry-over from other donors' samples.

V is TRBV25-1 and J is TRBJ1-2; 9 positions match TRBD1. Per germline, CDR1 MGHDK and CDR2 SYGVNS. Trimming took 2 bases from V and 2 from J; bases not matched to a gene: 9. The CDR3 has 17 amino acids. The CDR3 coding sequence is TGTGCCAGCAGTGAAGGGACAGGGAGTAGTAGGAACTATGGCTACACCTTC. Protein sequence: CASSEGTGSSRNYGYTF.

The chain employs TRBV11-2 and TRBJ1-2; 7 nucleotides align to TRBD1. Germline loops: CDR1 SGHAT, CDR2 FQNNGV. The CDR3 is 18 residues long. The trim removed 5 bases at V and 3 bases at J, leaving 18 bases unmatched. The CDR3 reads CASSHYRGSEARDYGYTF. The CDR3 DNA is TGTGCCAGCAGCCATTACAGGGGTTCGGAAGCTAGGGACTATGGCTACACCTTC.

V gene TRBV5-1 combines with J gene TRBJ1-2; 8 positions agree with TRBD1. The CDR3 runs to 15 residues. Germline V gives CDR1 SGHRS, CDR2 YFSETQ. Trimming at V came to 4 bases and at J to 2 bases, leaving 7 bases not matched to a gene. DNA of the CDR3: TGCGCCAGCAGCCACCGGACAGGGCAGAACTATGGCTACACCTTC. This sequence encodes CASSHRTGQNYGYTF.

The gene calls are TRBV19 and TRBJ1-1; the D gene is possibly TRBD1 (5 bases). Trimming pared 0 bases from V and 0 bases from J, leaving 17 bases between. Germline CDR1 reads LNHDA; CDR2 reads SQIVND (reference sequence). CDR3 length: 18 residues. For the CDR3, the DNA is TGTGCCAGTAGTATAGATCGGGGCAGGTATCCCATGAACACTGAAGCTTTCTTT. Amino acids: CASSIDRGRYPMNTEAFF.

V is TRBV19 and J is TRBJ2-1; tentative D call: TRBD2 (6 bases). The CDR3 is 15 residues long. V was cut by 3 bases and J by 6 bases, with 15 bases left in between. Germline-derived CDR1 and CDR2 are LNHDA and SQIVND (reference sequence). The CDR3 DNA is TGTGCCAGTAGTATCGTGGGGGGAACGGGCAATGAGCAGTTCTTC. Amino acid sequence: CASSIVGGTGNEQFF.

The CDR3 is CASSPTDSHNSPLHF. Here the CDR3 DNA reads TGTGCCAGCAGCCCTACGGACAGCCATAATTCACCCCTCCACTTT. The chain combines TRBV14 with TRBJ1-6, with D perhaps TRBD1 (6 bases). V gave up 4 bases and J gave up 5 bases, with 12 bases separating them. In germline, CDR1 is SGHDN, CDR2 FVKESK. This CDR3 spans 15 amino acids. The full variable domain, rest sourced from reference TRBV14 and TRBJ1-6, is EAGVTQFPSHSVIEKGQTVTLRCDPISGHDNLYWYRRVMGKEIKFLLHFVKESKQDESGMPNNRFLAERTGGTYSTLKVQPAELEDSGVYFCASSPTDSHNSPLHFGNGTRLTVT.

This rearrangement joins TRBV9 to TRBJ2-3; the D gene could be TRBD1 or TRBD2 (7 bases each). The CDR3 length is 13 residues. Germline V gene sequence: CDR1 SGDLS, CDR2 YYNGEE. Trimming pared 7 bases from V and 4 bases from J, leaving 13 bases between. In DNA, the CDR3 is TGTGCCAGCTCCCAGGGGGGGGCAGATACGCAGTATTTT. Protein product: CASSQGGADTQYF.

J is TRBJ2-2 and V is TRBV5-1; the match to TRBD2 covers 11 bases. The CDR3 runs to 18 residues. V was pared by 4 bases and J by 3 bases, with 11 bases of the junction left unmatched. Germline V CDR1 and CDR2: SGHRS, YFSETQ. CDR3 residues: CASSETGLAEVDTGELFF. The CDR3 DNA reads TGCGCCAGCAGCGAGACGGGACTAGCGGAGGTGGACACCGGGGAGCTGTTTTTT.

This sequence joins TRBV7-6 and TRBJ1-6; tentative D call: TRBD1 (6 bases). Trimming cost V 1 base and J 5 bases, with 12 bases left between them. The CDR3 runs to 16 residues. Germline CDR1 reads SGHVS; CDR2 reads FNYEAQ. The DNA of the CDR3 is TGTGCCAGCAGCTTAGGCCCCCCAGGGGATAATTCACCCCTCCACTTT. Its protein is CASSLGPPGDNSPLHF.

The chain recombines TRBV14 with TRBJ2-5; 7 positions match TRBD1. Unmatched junction bases numbered 8, after V lost 4 bases and J lost 9 bases. The CDR3 consists of 13 residues. Germline V gene lookup returns CDR1 SGHDN and CDR2 FVKESK. The CDR3 DNA is TGTGCCAGCAGCCCCCAGGGGGTGAGGGCCCAGTACTTC. This codes for CASSPQGVRAQYF. The entire variable domain, with the rest obtained from reference TRBV14 and TRBJ2-5, is as follows: EAGVTQFPSHSVIEKGQTVTLRCDPISGHDNLYWYRRVMGKEIKFLLHFVKESKQDESGMPNNRFLAERTGGTYSTLKVQPAELEDSGVYFCASSPQGVRAQYFGPGTRLLVL.

The V call is TRBV2, the J call TRBJ1-2; 10 bases map to TRBD1. The V gene end was trimmed by 11 bases and the J gene end by 7 bases; junction bases not matched to a gene: 13. The CDR3 contains 14 residues. Germline CDR1 and CDR2: SNHLY and FYNNEI. The CDR3 loop reads CAGGRTGGSGGYTF. As DNA, the CDR3 is TGTGCCGGAGGTAGGACAGGGGGATCTGGTGGCTACACCTTC.

J is TRBJ1-2 and V is TRBV2; tentatively, D is TRBD1 (5 bases). Trimming cost V 8 bases and J 2 bases, with 15 bases left between them. The CDR3 totals 14 residues. CDR1 and CDR2 from the germline V gene are SNHLY and FYNNEI. This chain's CDR3 is CASSIPGDNYGYTF. DNA of the CDR3: TGTGCCAGCTCGATCCCGGGGGACAACTATGGCTACACCTTC.

J is TRBJ2-7 and V is TRBV18, with D tentatively TRBD1 (6 bases). Germline V CDR1 and CDR2: KGHSH, LQKENI. V was trimmed by 3 bases and J by 7 bases, leaving 13 bases between them. The CDR3 covers 13 residues. CDR3 sequence (DNA): TGTGCCAGCTCACCGCCGGACAGTGTAGAGCAGTACTTC. It specifies CASSPPDSVEQYF.

The table lists this clone with a few counts. This sequence joins TRBV5-1 and TRBJ1-4, with no clear D. Trimming cost V 4 bases and J 4 bases, with 14 bases left between them. This CDR3 has 15 amino acids. Germline V gives CDR1 SGHRS, CDR2 YFSETQ. CDR3 protein: CASSLRTDRNEKLFF. The CDR3, as DNA: TGCGCCAGCAGCCTGAGGACGGACCGTAATGAAAAACTGTTTTTT.

This clone was detected only a few times. The chain couples TRBV18 to TRBJ1-2, with D possibly TRBD1 on 6 matching bases. Germline values: CDR1 KGHSH, CDR2 LQKENI. The CDR3 length is 14 residues. Trimming took 3 bases from V and 5 from J, leaving 13 bases between them. Here the CDR3 reads CASSPLDRHYGYTF. The CDR3 coding sequence is TGTGCCAGCTCACCCCTCGACAGGCATTATGGCTACACCTTC.